The present T cell receptor beta chain was sequenced within a study of shared clonotypes between healthy human individuals. Background on the study: Used for every donor were three CD4 naive, three CD4 memory, two CD8 naive and one CD8 memory plate.

Repertoires were generated with immunoSEQ multiplex PCR, while TCRdb's copy carries only in-frame clones and drops some. The sample includes millions of clones, approximately 92% of them seen just once. The CDR3 totals 13 residues. Germline V CDR1 and CDR2: PRHDT, FYEKMQ (reference sequence). V lost 1 base, J lost 5 bases, and 8 bases lay in between. V and J are TRBV13 and TRBJ1-1, with D tentatively TRBD1 (6 bases). The receptor was derived from a man between 18 and 35 years old in good health. Sequencing was performed on naive CD4+ T cells sorted from blood. Subset in this sample: CD45RA+ positively selected. The CDR3 sequence is CASSLVGATEAFF. For the CDR3, the DNA is TGTGCCAGCAGCTTAGTGGGGGCAACTGAAGCTTTCTTT.